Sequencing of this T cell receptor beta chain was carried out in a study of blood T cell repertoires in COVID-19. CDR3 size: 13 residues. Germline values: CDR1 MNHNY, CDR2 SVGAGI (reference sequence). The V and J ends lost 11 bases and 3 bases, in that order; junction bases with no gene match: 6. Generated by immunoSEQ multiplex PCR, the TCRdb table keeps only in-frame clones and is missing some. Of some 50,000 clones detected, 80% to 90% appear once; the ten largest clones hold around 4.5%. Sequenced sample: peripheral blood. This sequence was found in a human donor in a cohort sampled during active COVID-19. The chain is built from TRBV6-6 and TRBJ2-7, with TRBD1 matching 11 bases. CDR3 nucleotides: TGTGCCTACCCCGGGACAGGGGGCTACGAGCAGTACTTC. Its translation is CAYPGTGGYEQYF.